This T cell receptor beta chain was identified during a study of blood T cell repertoires in COVID-19. As for the study in general: T cells, B-cell-depleted T cells, or PBMCs supplied cDNA or gDNA.

Original analysis: By means of reference gene primer amplification, nucleated cell counts were estimated. Clones were sequenced by immunoSEQ multiplex PCR, and TCRdb holds only the in-frame ones, with some missing. For V, J and clone size, that table is used; D and trimming come from the DNA. The data contain some 100,000 clones, approximately 83% of them singletons. V lost 2 bases and J lost 6, with 10 bases in between. The CDR3 has 14 amino acids. CDR1 is MNHEY, CDR2 SMNVEV, per germline (reference sequence). This study enrolled people aged roughly 18 to 90 from about 26 US geographic areas. This rearrangement joins TRBV27 to TRBJ2-2, with D unresolved. Material for sequencing was PBMCs or T cells enriched from blood (not recorded which). The receptor's source is a woman aged 50 to 65 who had recovered from COVID-19. The CDR3 bases are TGTGCCAGCAGTTTACTCTCCCTCTCCGGGGAGCTGTTTTTT. The encoded protein is CASSLLSLSGELFF.